This T cell receptor beta chain is drawn from a study of control samples from healthy donors and cancer patients. The table came from immunoSEQ multiplex PCR; TCRdb's copy has only in-frame clones and leaves some out. The table lists 150,000 or so clones, approximately 96% of them singletons. The specimen was blood. The source is a man aged 40-50 years in good health.

The CDR3 region is CASSIGGGQLFF. CDR3 DNA: TGTGCCAGTAGTATAGGGGGGGGCCAGCTGTTTTTT. The chain has TRBV19 and TRBJ2-2; possibly TRBD2 for D (7 bases). The length of the CDR3 is 12 residues. Germline CDR1 reads LNHDA; CDR2 reads SQIVND (reference sequence). With 1 base removed from V and 12 bases from J, the gap between germline ends came to 9 bases.